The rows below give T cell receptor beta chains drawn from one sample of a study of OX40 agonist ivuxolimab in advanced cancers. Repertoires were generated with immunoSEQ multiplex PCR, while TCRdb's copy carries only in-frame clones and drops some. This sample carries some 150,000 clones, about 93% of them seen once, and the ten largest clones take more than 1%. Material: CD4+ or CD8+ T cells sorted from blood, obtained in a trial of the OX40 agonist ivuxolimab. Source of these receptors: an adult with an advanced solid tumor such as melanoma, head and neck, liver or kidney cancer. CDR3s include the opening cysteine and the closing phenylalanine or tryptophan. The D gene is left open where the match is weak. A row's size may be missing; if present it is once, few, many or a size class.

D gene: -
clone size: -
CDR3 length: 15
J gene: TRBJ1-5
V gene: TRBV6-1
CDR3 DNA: TGTGCCAGCAATGAAGCCGGACAGTTCAATCAGCCCCAGCATTTT
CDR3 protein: CASNEAGQFNQPQHF

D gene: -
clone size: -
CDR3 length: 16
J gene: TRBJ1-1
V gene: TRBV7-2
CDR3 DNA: TGTGCCAGCAGCTTAGAAACAAGAGGAGTGAACACTGAAGCTTTCTTT
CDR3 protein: CASSLETRGVNTEAFF

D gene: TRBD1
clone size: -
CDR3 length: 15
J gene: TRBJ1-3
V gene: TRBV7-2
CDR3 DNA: TGTGCCAGCAGCTCACAGGGGGCGCCGGGAAACACCATATATTTT
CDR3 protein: CASSSQGAPGNTIYF

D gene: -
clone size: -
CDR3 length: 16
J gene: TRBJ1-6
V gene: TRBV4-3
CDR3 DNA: TGCGCCAGCAGCCAAGATCTCGAGGTCCAAGGGGCTCCCCTCCACTTT
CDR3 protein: CASSQDLEVQGAPLHF

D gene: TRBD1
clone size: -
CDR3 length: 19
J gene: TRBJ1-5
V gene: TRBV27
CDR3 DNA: TGTGCCAGCAGTACCTCAAGCCCAGGACAGGGATTAGCTCATCAGCCCCAGCATTTT
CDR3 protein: CASSTSSPGQGLAHQPQHF

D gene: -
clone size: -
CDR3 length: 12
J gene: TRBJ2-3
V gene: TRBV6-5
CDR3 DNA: TGTGCCAGCAGTTCCGCCCGGGATACGCAGTATTTT
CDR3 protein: CASSSARDTQYF

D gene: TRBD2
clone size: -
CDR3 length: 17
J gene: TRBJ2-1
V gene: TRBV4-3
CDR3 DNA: TGCGCCAGCAGCCAAGATTCGTTAGCGGGAACCCACAATGAGCAGTTCTTC
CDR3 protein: CASSQDSLAGTHNEQFF

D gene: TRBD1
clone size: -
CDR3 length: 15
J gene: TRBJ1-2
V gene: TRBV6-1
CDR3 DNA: TGTGCCAGCAGTCCCGGAGACAGGGGAGGGTATGGCTACACCTTC
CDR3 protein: CASSPGDRGGYGYTF

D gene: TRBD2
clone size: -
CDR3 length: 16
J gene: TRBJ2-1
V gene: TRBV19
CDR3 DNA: TGTGCCAGTAGTTCCCGGACTAGCGGAAGCTACAATGAGCAGTTCTTC
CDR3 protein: CASSSRTSGSYNEQFF

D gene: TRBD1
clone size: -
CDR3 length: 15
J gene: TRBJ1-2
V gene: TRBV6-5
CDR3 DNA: TGTGCCAGCAGGGCCCCACAGGGGTCCCATTATGGCTACACCTTC
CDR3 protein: CASRAPQGSHYGYTF

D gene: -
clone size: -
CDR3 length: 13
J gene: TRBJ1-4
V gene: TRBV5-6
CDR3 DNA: TGTGCCAGCAGCTTCCAGGGTAGGGAAAAACTGTTTTTT
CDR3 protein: CASSFQGREKLFF

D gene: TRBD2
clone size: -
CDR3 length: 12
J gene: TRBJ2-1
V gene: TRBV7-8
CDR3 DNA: TGTGCCAGCAGCTTAGGGGAGGGGTTCCCGTTCTTC
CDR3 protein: CASSLGEGFPFF

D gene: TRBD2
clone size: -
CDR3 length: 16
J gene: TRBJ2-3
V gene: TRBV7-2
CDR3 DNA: TGTGCCAGCAGCCCCCGACTAGCCCAAAGCACAGATACGCAGTATTTT
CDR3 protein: CASSPRLAQSTDTQYF

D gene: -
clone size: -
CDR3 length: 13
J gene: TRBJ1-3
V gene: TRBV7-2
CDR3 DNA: TGTGCCAGCTCCCTGGCTGCTGGAAACACCATATATTTT
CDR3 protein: CASSLAAGNTIYF

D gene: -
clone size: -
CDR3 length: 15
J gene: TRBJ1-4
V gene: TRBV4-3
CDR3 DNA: TGCGCCAGCAGCCAAGAAGCCCAGGGAAGGGAAAAACTGTTTTTT
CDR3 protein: CASSQEAQGREKLFF

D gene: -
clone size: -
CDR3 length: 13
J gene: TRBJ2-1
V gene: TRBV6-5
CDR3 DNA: TGTGCCAGCAGCCGGACTCTCTCTCGGGAGCAGTTCTTC
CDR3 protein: CASSRTLSREQFF

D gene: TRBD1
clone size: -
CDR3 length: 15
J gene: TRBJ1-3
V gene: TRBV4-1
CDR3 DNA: TGCGCCAGCAGCCAAGATGGGGCAGGGGGTGGCACCATATATTTT
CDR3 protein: CASSQDGAGGGTIYF

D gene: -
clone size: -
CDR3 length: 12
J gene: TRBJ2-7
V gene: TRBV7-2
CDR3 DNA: TGTGCCAGCAGCTTAGTAGGCTACGAGCAGTACTTC
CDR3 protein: CASSLVGYEQYF

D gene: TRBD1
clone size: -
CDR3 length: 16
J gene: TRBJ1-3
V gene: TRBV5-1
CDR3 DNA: TGCGCCAGCAGCCGAGGGGACAGGGCTTCTGGAAACACCATATATTTT
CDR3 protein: CASSRGDRASGNTIYF

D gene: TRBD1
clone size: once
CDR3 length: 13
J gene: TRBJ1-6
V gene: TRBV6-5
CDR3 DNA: TGTGCCAGCAGGACAGGGTTAAGTTCACCCCTCCACTTT
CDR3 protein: CASRTGLSSPLHF

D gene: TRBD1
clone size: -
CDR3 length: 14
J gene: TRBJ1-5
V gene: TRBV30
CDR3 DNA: TGTGCCTGGAGTCTAGGGACAGTCCGTGAGTCCCAGCATTTT
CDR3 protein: CAWSLGTVRESQHF

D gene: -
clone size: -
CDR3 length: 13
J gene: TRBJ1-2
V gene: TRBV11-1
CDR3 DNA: TGTGCCAGCAGCTTAGACACCAACTATGGCTACACCTTC
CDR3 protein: CASSLDTNYGYTF

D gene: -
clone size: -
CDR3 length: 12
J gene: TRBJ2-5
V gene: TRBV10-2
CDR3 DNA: TGCGCCAGCAGTGAAGGGTGGGAGACCCAGTACTTC
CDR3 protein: CASSEGWETQYF

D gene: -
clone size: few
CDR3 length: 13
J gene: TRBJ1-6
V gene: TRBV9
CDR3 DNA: TGTGCCAGCAGCCCAGAGGCAGAAACAGCCCTCCACTTT
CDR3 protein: CASSPEAETALHF

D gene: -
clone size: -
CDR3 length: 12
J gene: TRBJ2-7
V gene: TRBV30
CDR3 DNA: TGTGCCTGGAGCGAACCGGGTGCGGAGCAGTACTTC
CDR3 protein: CAWSEPGAEQYF

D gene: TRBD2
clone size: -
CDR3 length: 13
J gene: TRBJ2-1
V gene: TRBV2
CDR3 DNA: TGTGCCAGCAGTGAAGAACTAGCGGGTGAGCAGTTCTTC
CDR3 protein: CASSEELAGEQFF

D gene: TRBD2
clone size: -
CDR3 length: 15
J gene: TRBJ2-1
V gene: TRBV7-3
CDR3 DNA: TGTGCCAGCAGCTCACTAGCGGGAGTCGGGAATGAGCAGTTCTTC
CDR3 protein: CASSSLAGVGNEQFF

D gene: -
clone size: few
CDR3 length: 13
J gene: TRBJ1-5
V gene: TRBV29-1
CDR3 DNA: TGCAGCGCCACCCAGGGGTGGAATCAGCCCCAGCATTTT
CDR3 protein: CSATQGWNQPQHF

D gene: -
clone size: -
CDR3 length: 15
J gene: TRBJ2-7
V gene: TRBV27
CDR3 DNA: TGTGCCAGCAGTTTATCGGTTGTCGGCTCCTACGAGCAGTACTTC
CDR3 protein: CASSLSVVGSYEQYF

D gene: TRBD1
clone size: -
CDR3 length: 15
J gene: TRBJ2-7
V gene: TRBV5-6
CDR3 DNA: TGTGCCAGCAGCTGGGGGACAGGGATTTTCTACGAGCAGTACTTC
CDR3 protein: CASSWGTGIFYEQYF

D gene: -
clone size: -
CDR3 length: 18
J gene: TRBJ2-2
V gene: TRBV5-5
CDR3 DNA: TGTGCCAGCAGCTTAGGGACCCTTCTAGCATCGAACACCGGGGAGCTGTTTTTT
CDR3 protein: CASSLGTLLASNTGELFF

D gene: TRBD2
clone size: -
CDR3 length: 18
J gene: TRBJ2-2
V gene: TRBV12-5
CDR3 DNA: TGTGCTAGTGGTTTGGTCGGCCGGGCAGCGGGAGGTCACGGGGAGCTGTTTTTT
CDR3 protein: CASGLVGRAAGGHGELFF

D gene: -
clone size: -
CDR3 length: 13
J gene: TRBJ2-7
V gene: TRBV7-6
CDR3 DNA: TGTGCCAGCAGCTTAGCGCTAACGCGTGAGCAGTACTTC
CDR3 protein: CASSLALTREQYF

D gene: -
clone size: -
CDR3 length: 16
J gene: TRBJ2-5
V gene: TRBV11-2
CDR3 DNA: TGTGCCAGCAGCTCCGCCCTCTCGGGCGGGGAAGAGACCCAGTACTTC
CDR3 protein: CASSSALSGGEETQYF

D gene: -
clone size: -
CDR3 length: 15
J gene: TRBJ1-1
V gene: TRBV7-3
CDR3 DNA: TGTGCCAGCAGCCAGATGGGCTATGGGAACACTGAAGCTTTCTTT
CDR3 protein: CASSQMGYGNTEAFF

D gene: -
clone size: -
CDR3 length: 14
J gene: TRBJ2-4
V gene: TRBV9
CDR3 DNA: TGTGCCAGCAGCGTAGATGGTGGCAAAAACATTCAGTACTTC
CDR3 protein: CASSVDGGKNIQYF

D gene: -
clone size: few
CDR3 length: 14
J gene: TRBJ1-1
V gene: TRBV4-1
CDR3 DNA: TGCGCCAGCAGCCCCCGGGCTTTGAACACTGAAGCTTTCTTT
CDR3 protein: CASSPRALNTEAFF

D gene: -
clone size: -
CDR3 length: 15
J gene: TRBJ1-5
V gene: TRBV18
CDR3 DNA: TGTGCCAGCTCACCGGCTGTGGATAGCAATCAGCCCCAGCATTTT
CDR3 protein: CASSPAVDSNQPQHF

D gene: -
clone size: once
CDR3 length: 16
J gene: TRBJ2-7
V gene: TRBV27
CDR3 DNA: TGTGCCAGCAGCCCCATCCCGACAGGACCTCCTCGCGAGCAGTACTTC
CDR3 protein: CASSPIPTGPPREQYF

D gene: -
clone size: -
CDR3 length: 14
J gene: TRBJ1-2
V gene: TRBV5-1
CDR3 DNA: TGCGCCAGCAGCTTGATGGACCAAGGAGATGGCTACACCTTC
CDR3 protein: CASSLMDQGDGYTF

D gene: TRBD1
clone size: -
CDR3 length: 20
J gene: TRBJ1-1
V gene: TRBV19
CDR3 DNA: TGTGCCAGTAGTATAGGACCCGACACACCGGGACAGACATTGAACACTGAAGCTTTCTTT
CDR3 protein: CASSIGPDTPGQTLNTEAFF

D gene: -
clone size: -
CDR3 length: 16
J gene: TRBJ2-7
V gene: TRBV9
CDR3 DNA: TGTGCCAGCAGCGTCTACGGGAGCCCGACGGTCGACGAGCAGTACTTC
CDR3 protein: CASSVYGSPTVDEQYF

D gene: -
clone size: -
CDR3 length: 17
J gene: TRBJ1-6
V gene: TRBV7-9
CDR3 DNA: TGTGCCAGCAGCCCCACGTCCCCGGGGCAGCATAATTCACCCCTCCACTTT
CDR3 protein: CASSPTSPGQHNSPLHF

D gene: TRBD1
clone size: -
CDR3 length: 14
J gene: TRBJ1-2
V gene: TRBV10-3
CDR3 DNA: TGTGCCATCAACACGGGACAGGTTCTCTATGGCTACACCTTC
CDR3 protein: CAINTGQVLYGYTF

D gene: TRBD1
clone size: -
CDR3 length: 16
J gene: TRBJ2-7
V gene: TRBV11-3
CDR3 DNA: TGTGCCAGCAGCCATACAGAGGGACAGTCCGGATACGAGCAGTACTTC
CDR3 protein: CASSHTEGQSGYEQYF

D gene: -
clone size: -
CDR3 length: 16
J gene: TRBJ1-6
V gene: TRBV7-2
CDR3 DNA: TGTGCCAGCAGACCAACCACGAGCTCCTATAATTCACCCCTCCACTTT
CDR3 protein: CASRPTTSSYNSPLHF

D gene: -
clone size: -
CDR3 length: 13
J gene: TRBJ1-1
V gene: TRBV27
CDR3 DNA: TGTGCCAGCAGGCCTAGGGTCCGGGGGGAAGCTTTCTTT
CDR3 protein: CASRPRVRGEAFF

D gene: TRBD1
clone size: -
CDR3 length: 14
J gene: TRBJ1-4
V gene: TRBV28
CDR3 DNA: TGTGCCAGCACCAAGTGGAGTGTACAGGGGGAACTGTTTTTT
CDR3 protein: CASTKWSVQGELFF

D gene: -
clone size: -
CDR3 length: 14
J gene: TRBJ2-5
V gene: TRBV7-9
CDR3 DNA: TGTGCCAGCAGCTTAGTGGTACGTGGGGAGACCCAGTACTTC
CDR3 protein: CASSLVVRGETQYF

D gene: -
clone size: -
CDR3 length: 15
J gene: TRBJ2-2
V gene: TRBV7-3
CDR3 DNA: TGTGCCAGCAGCTTACAGGGACCGAACACCGGGGAGCTGTTTTTT
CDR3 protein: CASSLQGPNTGELFF

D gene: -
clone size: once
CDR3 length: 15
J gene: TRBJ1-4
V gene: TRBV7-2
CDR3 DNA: TGTGCCAGCAGCTTAGGGCAGGTGTTAGCGGAAAAACTGTTTTTT
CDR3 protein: CASSLGQVLAEKLFF

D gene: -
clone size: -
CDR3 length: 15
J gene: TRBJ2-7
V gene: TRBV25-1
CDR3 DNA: TGTGCCAGCAGTACCTCGGGCAGGGACGCCTACGAGCAGTACTTC
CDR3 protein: CASSTSGRDAYEQYF

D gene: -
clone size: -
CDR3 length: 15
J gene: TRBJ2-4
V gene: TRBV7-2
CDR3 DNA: TGTGCCAGCAGCTTAGGGACCGGGGTTAAAAACATTCAGTACTTC
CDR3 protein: CASSLGTGVKNIQYF

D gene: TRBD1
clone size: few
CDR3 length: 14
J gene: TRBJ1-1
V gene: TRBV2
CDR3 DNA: TGTGCCAGCAGCATGACAGGGGGTAACACTGAAGCTTTCTTT
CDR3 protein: CASSMTGGNTEAFF

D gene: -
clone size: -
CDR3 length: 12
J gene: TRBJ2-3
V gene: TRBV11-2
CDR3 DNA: TGTGCCAGCAGCTTAGATGGAAATACGCAGTATTTT
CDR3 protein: CASSLDGNTQYF